The 32 T cell receptor beta chains given below trace back to one sample, sequenced in a study of cytomegalovirus exposure and HLA in healthy donors. 60 Vbeta and 13 Jbeta primers were used in PCR. TCRdb's table, derived via immunoSEQ multiplex PCR, lists solely in-frame clones and lacks some. Of about 130,000 clones in the sample, 80% were seen once. The material sequenced was PBMCs. The origin of the receptors is a man aged 35-49 years in good health and CMV-seronegative.

V and J are TRBV28 and TRBJ1-4; D is uncertain. Trimming stripped 6 bases from V and 4 bases from J, with 15 bases between. This CDR3 has 15 amino acids. CDR1 MDHEN and CDR2 SYDVKM come from the germline V gene. The CDR3 here is CASSLIGENNEKLFF. In DNA, the CDR3 is TGTGCCAGCAGCTTGATAGGAGAAAATAATGAAAAACTGTTTTTT. Looking up the rest from reference TRBV28 and TRBJ1-4 gives the full variable domain: DVKVTQSSRYLVKRTGEKVFLECVQDMDHENMFWYRQDPGLGLRLIYFSYDVKMKEKGDIPEGYSVSREKKERFSLILESASTNQTSMYLCASSLIGENNEKLFFGSGTQLSVL.

This rearrangement joins TRBV6-6 to TRBJ2-1, with D possibly TRBD2 on 5 matching bases. The CDR3 runs 14 residues. V was clipped by 5 bases and J by 8 bases, with 16 bases between them. Germline V gene sequence: CDR1 MNHNY, CDR2 SVGAGI (reference sequence). CDR3 sequence (DNA): TGTGCCAGCAGTCGGGTGGAGGACCCCGATGAGCAGTTCTTC. It codes for CASSRVEDPDEQFF.

V usage is TRBV6-5 and J usage is TRBJ2-7, with D uncertain. This CDR3 region has 11 residues. The germline V gene encodes CDR1 MNHEY and CDR2 SVGAGI. With 11 bases removed from V and 2 bases from J, the gap between germline ends came to 10 bases. In nucleotides, the CDR3 is TGTGCCGTCAGCGAAACCTACGAGCAGTACTTC. This codes for CAVSETYEQYF.

This rearrangement joins TRBV28 to TRBJ2-3; 7 nucleotides line up with TRBD2. Trimming took 6 bases from V and 1 from J; bases not matched to a gene: 7. Per the germline V gene, CDR1 is MDHEN and CDR2 is SYDVKM. This CDR3 region has 15 residues. The DNA for the CDR3 is TGTGCCAGCAGCCCCCGGGGGGAGGGCACAGATACGCAGTATTTT. This translates into CASSPRGEGTDTQYF.

This sequence joins TRBV6-5 and TRBJ2-7, with TRBD1 matching 9 bases. The CDR3 runs to 14 residues. Germline CDR1 reads MNHEY; CDR2 reads SVGAGI. Losses at the gene ends were 6 bases for V and 3 bases for J; bases not matched to a gene: 6. This CDR3 is CASSGTGFGYEQYF. The CDR3 coding sequence is TGTGCCAGCAGCGGGACAGGGTTCGGCTACGAGCAGTACTTC.

The V gene is TRBV2, the J gene TRBJ2-6; D might be TRBD2 (6 bases). The V gene lost 4 bases and the J gene lost 3 bases, with 10 bases spanning the gap. This CDR3 region has 15 residues. Per the germline V gene, CDR1 is SNHLY and CDR2 is FYNNEI. The CDR3 loop is CASSVGGYGANVLTF. The CDR3 DNA is TGTGCCAGCAGTGTGGGGGGTTATGGGGCCAACGTCCTGACTTTC.

The rearrangement links TRBV10-1 to TRBJ2-5, with 8 bases aligning to TRBD2. The CDR3 is 15 residues long. CDR1 and CDR2 (germline): WNHNN, SYGVQD (reference sequence). With 3 bases clipped from V and 7 bases from J, the junction kept 10 bases outside the gene matches. The DNA for the CDR3 is TGCGCCAGCAGTGACGGCACTAGCGGTTCGGGGACCCAGTACTTC. Its translation: CASSDGTSGSGTQYF.

The chain couples TRBV2 to TRBJ1-4; perhaps TRBD1 as D (6 bases). From germline, CDR1 is SNHLY and CDR2 FYNNEI. The CDR3 contains 14 residues. The germline V and J ends were trimmed by 7 bases and 4 bases, with 13 bases remaining between them. CDR3 bases: TGTGCCAGCAAAGAAGGGGGTAATAATGAAAAACTGTTTTTT. Encoded protein: CASKEGGNNEKLFF.

This clone has just a few counts. This chain uses TRBV6-5 with TRBJ2-5; 9 nucleotides align to TRBD1. The CDR3 is 16 residues long. Germline CDR1 reads MNHEY; CDR2 reads SVGAGI. Germline trimming cut 0 bases from V and 4 bases from J; bases unmatched to any gene: 6. The CDR3 loop is CASSYSRTGAGETQYF. For the CDR3, the DNA is TGTGCCAGCAGTTACTCGCGGACAGGGGCCGGAGAGACCCAGTACTTC.

The chain recombines TRBV30 with TRBJ1-3; maybe TRBD1 (6 bases). The CDR3 runs 15 residues. The V end lost 0 bases, the J end lost 4 bases, and 13 bases lay between the germline ends. Germline V gives CDR1 GTSNPN, CDR2 SVGIG (reference sequence). CDR3 region: CAWSVQRGPGNTIYF. The CDR3 DNA sequence: TGTGCCTGGAGTGTACAGCGGGGGCCCGGAAACACCATATATTTT.

This clone was picked up a small number of times. V usage is TRBV19 and J usage is TRBJ2-1, with 9 bases aligning to TRBD2. The V and J ends lost 6 bases and 8 bases, in that order; junction bases with no gene match: 8. This CDR3 has 14 amino acids. Germline loops: CDR1 LNHDA, CDR2 SQIVND (reference sequence). CDR3 in amino acids: CASSISGSSYEQFF. CDR3 DNA sequence: TGTGCCAGTAGCATTAGCGGGAGTTCTTATGAGCAGTTCTTC.

This clone was picked up one time. V is TRBV6-5 and J is TRBJ2-3; the match to TRBD1 covers 9 bases. Germline values: CDR1 MNHEY, CDR2 SVGAGI. The CDR3 contains 16 residues. Germline trimming cut 2 bases from V and 4 bases from J; bases unmatched to any gene: 7. CDR3 DNA: TGTGCCAGCAGTTACACGGGACAGGGTGGGCCAGATACGCAGTATTTT. Its translation: CASSYTGQGGPDTQYF.

This sequence joins TRBV5-1 and TRBJ2-4; possible D gene TRBD1, 6 bases. The germline CDR1 and CDR2 sequences are SGHRS and YFSETQ. This CDR3 contains 15 residues. V was cut by 0 bases and J by 0 bases, with 7 bases left in between. The CDR3 here is CASSLGQVAKNIQYF. DNA for the CDR3: TGCGCCAGCAGCTTGGGACAGGTAGCCAAAAACATTCAGTACTTC.

V gene TRBV9 combines with J gene TRBJ1-3, with D possibly being TRBD1 (5 bases). The CDR3 spans 16 residues. V was trimmed by 2 bases and J by 0 bases, leaving 12 bases between them. Germline V gene sequence: CDR1 SGDLS, CDR2 YYNGEE. CDR3 loop: CASSVGPGLSGNTIYF. The CDR3 DNA sequence: TGTGCCAGCAGCGTTGGACCAGGGCTCTCTGGAAACACCATATATTTT.

V gene TRBV2 combines with J gene TRBJ2-5, with D perhaps matching TRBD1 (6 bases). Germline V CDR1 and CDR2: SNHLY, FYNNEI. The CDR3 runs to 13 residues. V lost 5 bases and J 0 bases, leaving 7 bases between the germline ends. CDR3 nucleotide sequence: TGTGCCAGCAGTCGGGACAACCAAGAGACCCAGTACTTC. Protein sequence: CASSRDNQETQYF.

This chain uses TRBV19 with TRBJ1-2; 7 bases are a match to TRBD1. The junction had 5 bases not matched to a gene; V was cut back by 4 bases and J by 6 bases. Germline CDR1 reads LNHDA; CDR2 reads SQIVND (reference sequence). This CDR3 is 13 amino acids long. Here the CDR3 reads CASSKGASNGYTF. CDR3 bases: TGTGCCAGTAGTAAGGGGGCTTCAAATGGCTACACCTTC.

The rearrangement uses TRBV6-5 and TRBJ2-5; weak D call: TRBD2 (6 bases). This CDR3 is 11 amino acids long. Trimming took 6 bases from V and 5 from J, leaving 7 bases between them. Germline lookup yields CDR1 MNHEY and CDR2 SVGAGI. CDR3 in amino acids: CASSSGETQYF. The CDR3 DNA reads as TGTGCCAGCAGCAGCGGGGAGACCCAGTACTTC.

V is TRBV9 and J is TRBJ2-3; 16 nucleotides align to TRBD2. The germline V gene encodes CDR1 SGDLS and CDR2 YYNGEE. This CDR3 spans 20 amino acids. The trim removed 2 bases at V and 0 bases at J, leaving 9 bases unmatched. The CDR3 reads CASSVGTSGRGTRSTDTQYF. CDR3 coding DNA: TGTGCCAGCAGCGTGGGGACTAGCGGGAGGGGGACTAGAAGCACAGATACGCAGTATTTT. Variable domain in full (rest from reference TRBV9 and TRBJ2-3): DSGVTQTPKHLITATGQRVTLRCSPRSGDLSVYWYQQSLDQGLQFLIQYYNGEERAKGNILERFSAQQFPDLHSELNLSSLELGDSALYFCASSVGTSGRGTRSTDTQYFGPGTRLTVL.

The V gene is TRBV5-4, the J gene TRBJ2-1; D is possibly TRBD1 (6 bases). This CDR3 contains 16 residues. The ends were cut back, 3 bases at V and 5 bases at J, with 18 bases in the middle. Germline-derived CDR1 and CDR2 are SGHNT and YYREEE (reference sequence). The CDR3 sequence is CASSSSRGTWNNEQFF. CDR3 sequence (DNA): TGTGCCAGCAGCTCCTCCAGGGGTACTTGGAACAATGAGCAGTTCTTC. The full variable domain, in which reference TRBV5-4 and TRBJ2-1 provide the parts outside the CDR3, is ETGVTQSPTHLIKTRGQQVTLRCSSQSGHNTVSWYQQALGQGPQFIFQYYREEENGRGNFPPRFSGLQFPNYSSELNVNALELDDSALYLCASSSSRGTWNNEQFFGPGTRLTVL.

As DNA, the CDR3 is TGTGCCAGCTCACCACCCAGCGGACAGGGCACAGATACGCAGTATTTT. It encodes CASSPPSGQGTDTQYF. V is TRBV18 and J is TRBJ2-3; the match to TRBD1 covers 7 bases. The junction had 4 bases not matched to a gene; V was cut back by 0 bases and J by 1 base. The germline CDR1 and CDR2 sequences are KGHSH and LQKENI. This CDR3 is 16 amino acids long.

Only a few counts were recorded for this clone. The chain couples TRBV7-2 to TRBJ2-7; D is possibly TRBD2 (5 bases). V lost 0 bases and J 1 base, leaving 16 bases between the germline ends. Germline loops: CDR1 SGHTA, CDR2 FQGNSA. The CDR3 runs 17 residues. As DNA, the CDR3 is TGTGCCAGCAGCTTAGCGCGGTCGGAGGCCGAGTCCTACGAGCAGTACTTC. Protein: CASSLARSEAESYEQYF.

The V call is TRBV7-2, the J call TRBJ2-5; a weak D match, TRBD1 (5 bases). The CDR3 covers 17 residues. V was cut by 1 base and J by 7 bases, with 22 bases left in between. CDR1 is SGHTA and CDR2 is FQGNSA in the germline V gene. CDR3 coding DNA: TGTGCCAGCAGCTTAGAGGCTCGTGGCCTCAGGGCTGGGACCCAGTACTTC. Amino acids: CASSLEARGLRAGTQYF.

DNA for the CDR3: TGTGCCAGTAGAGGCAGGGATGGAGACTCCTACGAGCAGTACTTC. This encodes CASRGRDGDSYEQYF. The V call is TRBV19, the J call TRBJ2-7; tentative D call: TRBD1 (5 bases). Germline values: CDR1 LNHDA, CDR2 SQIVND (reference sequence). The V gene lost 6 bases and the J gene lost 0 bases, with 15 bases spanning the gap. The CDR3 consists of 15 residues.

V usage is TRBV28 and J usage is TRBJ1-1, with D possibly being TRBD1 (6 bases). The germline V gene has CDR1 MDHEN and CDR2 SYDVKM. The CDR3 covers 14 residues. V was cut by 8 bases and J by 1 base, with 14 bases left in between. This chain's CDR3 is CASAPPTGNTEAFF. DNA of the CDR3: TGTGCCAGCGCCCCCCCGACAGGGAACACTGAAGCTTTCTTT.

This chain links TRBV27 with TRBJ1-4, with 9 bases matching TRBD1. The germline gives CDR1 MNHEY, CDR2 SMNVEV (reference sequence). Trimming took 8 bases from V and 8 from J; bases not matched to a gene: 6. The CDR3 runs 13 residues. The CDR3 protein is CASGQGLWEKLFF. The DNA for the CDR3 is TGTGCCAGCGGACAGGGGCTATGGGAAAAACTGTTTTTT.

V gene TRBV6-6 combines with J gene TRBJ1-1, with TRBD1 matching 7 bases. The CDR3 spans 12 residues. Per germline, CDR1 MNHNY and CDR2 SVGAGI (reference sequence). Trimming at V came to 5 bases and at J to 7 bases, leaving 4 bases not matched to a gene. Here the CDR3 reads CASSTQGNEAFF. For the CDR3, the DNA is TGTGCCAGCAGTACACAGGGGAATGAAGCTTTCTTT.

The chain joins TRBV29-1 to TRBJ2-2; the match to TRBD1 covers 8 bases. V dropped 7 bases and J dropped 6; count of bases not matched to a gene: 7. Germline assignment: CDR1 SQVTM and CDR2 ANQGSEA. This CDR3 comprises 13 residues. The CDR3 DNA sequence: TGCAGCGCGCAGGGGGCCAGGGCCGGGGAGCTGTTTTTT. The encoded protein is CSAQGARAGELFF.

V usage is TRBV18 and J usage is TRBJ1-1, with a tentative D call TRBD1 (6 bases). The germline V and J ends were trimmed by 3 bases and 10 bases, with 15 bases remaining between them. The CDR3 length is 13 residues. The V gene's germline CDR1 is KGHSH and CDR2 LQKENI. CDR3 sequence reads: CASSPGRGEVAFF. As DNA, the CDR3 is TGTGCCAGCTCACCTGGCAGGGGAGAAGTAGCTTTCTTT.

About this clone: This same CDR3 is encoded by further DNA sequences in the sample. This chain joins TRBV20-1 and TRBJ1-4, with no clear D. CDR3 length: 11 amino acids. V lost 6 bases, J lost 14 bases, and 16 bases lay in between. Looked up from germline, CDR1 is DFQATT and CDR2 is SNEGSKA (reference sequence). The CDR3 DNA is TGCAGTGCCCCGAGGTTGCAGTTTCTGTTTTTT. Translating it yields CSAPRLQFLFF.

In this sample, this clone turned up a few times. The rearrangement links TRBV30 to TRBJ1-5; D unclear. There are 14 residues in the CDR3. V lost 2 bases and J 5 bases, leaving 13 bases between the germline ends. Germline V gene lookup returns CDR1 GTSNPN and CDR2 SVGIG (reference sequence). In nucleotides, the CDR3 is TGTGCCTGGAGTATAACGGGATTTGATCAGCCCCAGCATTTT. This encodes CAWSITGFDQPQHF.

CDR3 amino acids: CAWTAVLGQGFGSSYEQYF. As DNA, the CDR3 is TGTGCCTGGACGGCGGTGCTGGGACAGGGTTTCGGAAGCTCCTACGAGCAGTACTTC. V gene TRBV30 combines with J gene TRBJ2-7, with TRBD1 matching over 9 bases. Trimming took 4 bases from V and 0 from J; bases not matched to a gene: 19. Germline CDR1 GTSNPN, CDR2 SVGIG (reference sequence). The CDR3 runs 19 residues.

This chain uses TRBV2 with TRBJ1-2; D is unresolved. With 4 bases removed from V and 7 bases from J, the gap between germline ends came to 10 bases. Per the germline V gene, CDR1 is SNHLY and CDR2 is FYNNEI. The length of the CDR3 is 12 residues. The CDR3 protein is CASSVRGAGYTF. CDR3 coding DNA: TGTGCCAGCAGTGTGAGAGGTGCTGGCTACACCTTC.